This T cell receptor (beta chain) was documented in a study of T cell responses to AZD1222 COVID-19 vaccine. In germline, CDR1 is MDHEN, CDR2 SYDVKM. Trimming pared 7 bases from V and 0 bases from J, leaving 10 bases between. The CDR3 extends over 14 amino acids. Generated by immunoSEQ multiplex PCR, the TCRdb table keeps only in-frame clones and is missing some. In the table there are approximately 94,000 clones, around 87% of which are singletons. Material: peripheral blood, obtained on day 0 of MenACWY control vaccination. This TCR derives from an adult in good health. This chain uses TRBV28 with TRBJ1-5, with D unclear. In DNA form, the CDR3 reads TGTGCCAGCATCGGGCGGCTTAGCAATCAGCCCCAGCATTTT. Translation: CASIGRLSNQPQHF. The full variable domain, its missing parts supplied by reference TRBV28 and TRBJ1-5, is DVKVTQSSRYLVKRTGEKVFLECVQDMDHENMFWYRQDPGLGLRLIYFSYDVKMKEKGDIPEGYSVSREKKERFSLILESASTNQTSMYLCASIGRLSNQPQHFGDGTRLSIL.